This T cell receptor beta chain originates from a study of control samples from healthy donors and cancer patients. This CDR3 spans 18 amino acids. The germline gives CDR1 MNHEY, CDR2 SMNVEV (reference sequence). Between the trimmed V and J ends, which lost 4 bases and 1 base, there was a span of 17 bases. Using immunoSEQ multiplex PCR, the repertoire was profiled, and TCRdb retains in-frame clones only, with some absent. The table lists tens of thousands of clones, 85% to 95% of them singletons. The V gene is TRBV27, the J gene TRBJ1-6, with D possibly matching TRBD1 (5 bases). The sequenced material came from blood. This TCR was recovered from a man aged 25-40 years in good health. CDR3 sequence: CASSSPGPWGSYNSPLHF. The CDR3 coding sequence is TGTGCCAGCAGTTCGCCGGGGCCCTGGGGATCCTATAATTCACCCCTCCACTTT.